The 26 T cell receptor beta chains in this list originate from one sample, sequenced in a study. Assay: immunoSEQ multiplex PCR; the TCRdb copy retains only in-frame clones and omits some. The data hold 60,000 to 85,000 clones, with around 93% observed a single time. The source material was PBMCs. Receptors were obtained from a man aged 40-55 years with rheumatoid arthritis.

The chain links TRBV11-3 to TRBJ2-3; tentatively, D is TRBD2 (5 bases). This CDR3 contains 14 residues. CDR1 SGHNT and CDR2 YENEEA come from the germline V gene. Trimming shortened V by 3 bases and J by 0 bases, and 7 bases separated the two germline ends. The CDR3 region is CASSFGGSTDTQYF. DNA for the CDR3: TGTGCCAGCAGCTTCGGCGGGAGCACAGATACGCAGTATTTT.

Written as DNA, the CDR3 is TGTGCCAGCAGCTCTCCCCCGGGACAGGGGCGTGATGGCTACACCTTC. Its protein is CASSSPPGQGRDGYTF. V gene TRBV11-2 combines with J gene TRBJ1-2, with 10 bases that match TRBD1. The CDR3 contains 16 residues. Losses at the gene ends were 4 bases for V and 6 bases for J; bases not matched to a gene: 11. Germline V gene data show CDR1 as SGHAT and CDR2 as FQNNGV.

The chain carries TRBV24-1 and TRBJ2-3, with no clear D. The CDR3 contains 14 residues. CDR1 is KGHDR, CDR2 SFDVKD, per germline. V was cut by 4 bases and J by 2 bases, with 9 bases left in between. The CDR3 sequence: CATSDDTSTDTQYF. CDR3 bases: TGTGCCACCAGTGACGATACTTCCACAGATACGCAGTATTTT.

This chain connects TRBV5-1 to TRBJ1-1, with 8 bases lining up with TRBD1. The CDR3 spans 17 residues. Germline CDR1 is SGHRS and CDR2 is YFSETQ. Losses at the gene ends were 5 bases for V and 4 bases for J; bases not matched to a gene: 16. CDR3 bases: TGCGCCAGCAGTTCCGGAACAGCGGGACAGGCGTTCACTGAAGCTTTCTTT. Translated: CASSSGTAGQAFTEAFF.

This rearrangement joins TRBV7-8 to TRBJ1-2; TRBD1 matches 9 bases. The CDR3 is made up of 18 amino acids. Per germline, CDR1 SGHVS and CDR2 FQNEAQ. Trimming took 1 base from V and 6 from J; bases not matched to a gene: 15. The CDR3 bases are TGTGCCAGCAGCTTAGGACGGGGGCGGGACAGGGCAGAGCATGGCTACACCTTC. Its translation: CASSLGRGRDRAEHGYTF.

The V and J genes are TRBV9 and TRBJ2-4, with a tentative D call TRBD1 (6 bases). Per the germline V gene, CDR1 is SGDLS and CDR2 is YYNGEE. The V end was cut by 3 bases, the J end by 4 bases, with 11 bases between. This CDR3 is built from 14 residues. The CDR3 spells CASSARQEKNIQYF. The CDR3 DNA reads as TGTGCCAGCAGCGCCCGACAGGAGAAAAACATTCAGTACTTC.

This rearrangement joins TRBV12-3 or TRBV12-4 to TRBJ1-2, with 7 bases lining up with TRBD1. Trimming at V came to 4 bases and at J to 7 bases, leaving 6 bases not matched to a gene. The CDR3 totals 13 residues. CDR3: CASSYRGSAGYTF. CDR3 sequence (DNA): TGTGCCAGCAGTTACAGGGGAAGTGCTGGCTACACCTTC.

V is TRBV4-2 and J is TRBJ1-3; D gene unclear. CDR3 size: 15 residues. V was shortened by 1 base and J by 4 bases, with 11 bases between the two germline ends. Germline CDR1 reads LGHNA; CDR2 reads YNFKEQ. The CDR3 DNA is TGTGCCAGCAGCCAAGTGTCGGGGAAAGGAAACACCATATATTTT. Encoded protein: CASSQVSGKGNTIYF.

V is TRBV21-1 and J is TRBJ1-5; the table names TRBD1, a call not compared with the DNA. TRBV21-1 is assigned pseudogene status. This CDR3 comprises 18 residues. The CDR3 sequence: CASSPRQGPFGSNQPQHF. The CDR3 nucleotides read TGTGCCAGCAGTCCGAGACAGGGTCCCTTTGGAAGCAATCAGCCCCAGCATTTT.

CDR3 protein: CASSDLTQSSYEQYF. The CDR3 DNA is TGTGCCAGTAGTGACCTAACACAGAGCTCCTACGAGCAGTACTTC. This chain uses TRBV19 with TRBJ2-7; D is unclear. Germline V gene lookup returns CDR1 LNHDA and CDR2 SQIVND (reference sequence). Trimming pared 5 bases from V and 0 bases from J, leaving 14 bases between. The CDR3 is 15 amino acids. The complete variable domain, with remaining parts taken from reference TRBV19 and TRBJ2-7, reads DGGITQSPKYLFRKEGQNVTLSCEQNLNHDAMYWYRQDPGQGLRLIYYSQIVNDFQKGDIAEGYSVSREKKESFPLTVTSAQKNPTAFYLCASSDLTQSSYEQYFGPGTRLTVT.

This clone was picked up one time. This chain joins TRBV5-4 and TRBJ1-1; D remains ambiguous. From germline, CDR1 is SGHNT and CDR2 YYREEE (reference sequence). This CDR3 is built from 13 residues. V was trimmed by 4 bases and J by 1 base, leaving 8 bases between them. The CDR3 here is CASSRHKNTEAFF. CDR3 in DNA: TGTGCCAGCAGCCGCCATAAGAACACTGAAGCTTTCTTT.

The V gene is TRBV7-9, the J gene TRBJ1-5; D gene uncertain. The V and J ends lost 7 bases and 5 bases respectively, with 9 bases between them. The CDR3 is made up of 12 amino acids. Germline V gene lookup returns CDR1 SEHNR and CDR2 FQNEAQ (reference sequence). CDR3 in DNA: TGTGCCAGCAATAGCGCCGATCAGCCCCAGCATTTT. Translated, it gives CASNSADQPQHF.

This clone was seen once. V and J are TRBV6-5 and TRBJ1-1; D is unresolved. With 1 base removed from V and 2 bases from J, the gap between germline ends came to 11 bases. The germline CDR1 and CDR2 sequences are MNHEY and SVGAGI. CDR3 length: 15 residues. The CDR3 reads CASSYLSDPNTEAFF. DNA for the CDR3: TGTGCCAGCAGTTACTTATCAGATCCTAACACTGAAGCTTTCTTT.

The chain is built from TRBV5-8 and TRBJ1-4; 8 nucleotides align to TRBD1. The CDR3 runs to 14 residues. Germline-derived CDR1 and CDR2 are SGHTS and YDEGEE. V gave up 3 bases and J gave up 8 bases; unmatched junction bases: 6. CDR3 nucleotides: TGTGCCAGCAGCTACGGACAGGGTAGCGAAAAACTGTTTTTT. The encoded protein is CASSYGQGSEKLFF.

This rearrangement joins TRBV7-9 to TRBJ1-2; D unresolved. Trimming pared 2 bases from V and 0 bases from J, leaving 7 bases between. CDR3 size: 14 residues. Germline lookup yields CDR1 SEHNR and CDR2 FQNEAQ (reference sequence). The CDR3: CASSLMTANYGYTF. In DNA form, the CDR3 reads TGTGCCAGCAGCTTAATGACGGCTAACTATGGCTACACCTTC.

The rearrangement uses TRBV19 and TRBJ2-2; D unclear. V was trimmed by 4 bases and J by 5 bases, leaving 14 bases between them. Germline V CDR1 and CDR2: LNHDA, SQIVND (reference sequence). The CDR3 has 15 residues. The CDR3 sequence: CASSNSQILTGELFF. CDR3 bases: TGTGCCAGTAGTAACTCACAGATTCTAACCGGGGAGCTGTTTTTT.

There are a few counts of this clone. The chain links TRBV27 to TRBJ1-6; a weak D match, TRBD1 (6 bases). The CDR3 consists of 15 residues. V was pared by 6 bases and J by 5 bases, with 14 bases between. CDR1 MNHEY and CDR2 SMNVEV come from the germline V gene (reference sequence). CDR3 DNA sequence: TGTGCCAGCAGCTTTGAGGGGGGTCATAATTCACCCCTCCACTTT. This gives the protein CASSFEGGHNSPLHF.

Points on this clone: Different DNA sequences within this sample yield the same CDR3. The V call is TRBV12-3 or TRBV12-4, the J call TRBJ1-1; D might be TRBD1 (5 bases). V dropped 4 bases and J dropped 8 bases, with 14 bases sitting between them. The CDR3 sequence is 13 residues long. The CDR3, as DNA: TGTGCCAGCAGTTCCGCTGGGGGGACCGAAGCTTTCTTT. Translated, it gives CASSSAGGTEAFF.

The gene calls are TRBV5-1 and TRBJ2-1; 10 bases map to TRBD2. V was clipped by 4 bases and J by 8 bases; unmatched bases: 9. Germline CDR1 SGHRS, CDR2 YFSETQ. The CDR3 length is 15 residues. The CDR3 coding sequence is TGCGCCAGCAGCACGGCTAGCGGGAGTCACCATGAGCAGTTCTTC. This encodes CASSTASGSHHEQFF.

In this sample, this clone turned up once. This chain uses TRBV5-1 with TRBJ1-4; 7 bases map to TRBD1. Germline CDR1 reads SGHRS; CDR2 reads YFSETQ. This CDR3 has 14 amino acids. V lost 4 bases to trimming and J lost 6 bases; unmatched junction nucleotides: 6. The CDR3 protein is CASSIQGRDEKLFF. The CDR3 DNA follows: TGCGCCAGCAGCATACAGGGGAGGGATGAAAAACTGTTTTTT.

The chain uses TRBV19 and TRBJ1-5; 9 bases match TRBD1. The CDR3 has 16 amino acids. Germline lookup yields CDR1 LNHDA and CDR2 SQIVND (reference sequence). The V segment lost 4 bases and the J segment 4 bases; nucleotides outside the gene matches: 8. CDR3 amino acids: CASSKVSTGGNQPQHF. The CDR3 DNA sequence: TGTGCCAGTAGTAAAGTTTCGACAGGGGGAAATCAGCCCCAGCATTTT.

This rearrangement joins TRBV18 to TRBJ1-6; tentatively, D is TRBD1 (5 bases). The ends were cut back, 4 bases at V and 8 bases at J, with 9 bases in the middle. Germline V CDR1 and CDR2: KGHSH, LQKENI. This CDR3 region has 13 residues. The CDR3 loop is CASSQGSDSPLHF. CDR3 sequence (DNA): TGTGCCAGCTCACAGGGGTCTGATTCACCCCTCCACTTT.

The V and J genes are TRBV4-3 and TRBJ2-5; 7 bases are shared with TRBD2. V lost 4 bases to trimming and J lost 1 base; unmatched junction nucleotides: 6. The germline CDR1 and CDR2 sequences are LGHNA and YSLEER. The CDR3 is 15 amino acids. The CDR3 region is CASSPGRLAQETQYF. In DNA form, the CDR3 reads TGCGCCAGCAGCCCCGGTAGACTAGCCCAAGAGACCCAGTACTTC.

The chain employs TRBV3-1 (or the pseudogene TRBV3-2) and TRBJ2-1; the D is unclear. The CDR3 is made up of 14 amino acids. Trimming took off 4 bases at V and 8 bases at J, with 15 bases between the two ends. Germline V gene data show CDR1 as LGHDT and CDR2 as YNNKEL (reference sequence). CDR3 DNA sequence: TGTGCCAGCAGCCGACCGGCTAGGCTTGATGAGCAGTTCTTC. It codes for CASSRPARLDEQFF.

In DNA, the CDR3 is TGCGCCAGCAGTGAGTCGAACAGATTCTATGGCTACACCTTC. Amino acids: CASSESNRFYGYTF. The genes are TRBV10-2 and TRBJ1-2; D is undetermined. Germline values: CDR1 WSHSY, CDR2 SAAADI. Trimming shortened V by 0 bases and J by 4 bases, and 9 bases separated the two germline ends. There are 14 residues in the CDR3.

In its sample, this clone was seen a few times. The V and J genes are TRBV9 and TRBJ1-1; D is undetermined. This CDR3 contains 14 residues. Germline V gene sequence: CDR1 SGDLS, CDR2 YYNGEE. Deletions cut 0 bases from V and 1 base from J, with 7 bases between. CDR3 nucleotide sequence: TGTGCCAGCAGCGTAGTGGGCCAGAACACTGAAGCTTTCTTT. Protein: CASSVVGQNTEAFF.